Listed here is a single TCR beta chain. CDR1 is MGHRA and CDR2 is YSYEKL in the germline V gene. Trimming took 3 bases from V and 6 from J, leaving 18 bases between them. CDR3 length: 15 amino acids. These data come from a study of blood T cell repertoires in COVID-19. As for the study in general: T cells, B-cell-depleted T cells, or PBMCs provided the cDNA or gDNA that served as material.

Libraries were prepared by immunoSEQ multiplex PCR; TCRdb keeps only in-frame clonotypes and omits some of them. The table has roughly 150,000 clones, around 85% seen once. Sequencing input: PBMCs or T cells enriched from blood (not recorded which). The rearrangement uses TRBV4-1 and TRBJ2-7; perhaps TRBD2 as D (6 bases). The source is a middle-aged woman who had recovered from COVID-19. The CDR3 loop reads CASSQVGRGPLEQYF. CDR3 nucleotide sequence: TGCGCCAGCAGCCAGGTGGGGCGGGGACCTCTCGAGCAGTACTTC.